A selection of T cell receptor beta chains follows, all from one sample in a study of CD8 T cells in ankylosing spondylitis. TCRdb passed the 5' RACE reads through MiXCR, listing each CDR3 protein once. The table includes 150,000 to 200,000 distinct CDR3 sequences, 30% to 40% detected once. Sequencing was performed on synovial fluid, either unsorted or a sorted T cell fraction (not recorded which). The receptors originated from a male donor with ankylosing spondylitis. Each CDR3 is given with its conserved first and last residue. The D gene is left open where the match is weak. Part of the rows lack a size; the others show once, few, many or a class for expanded clones.

d_gene,j_gene,abundance,v_gene,CDR3nt,CDR3aa
TRBD1,TRBJ1-2,NA,TRBV2,TGTGCCAGCAGTGAACGCACGACAGGGGACTATGGCTACACCTTC,CASSERTTGDYGYTF
NA,TRBJ2-1,NA,TRBV5-1,TGCGCCAGCAGCTTCGACATGAGGGGGATGAATGAGCAGTTCTTC,CASSFDMRGMNEQFF
NA,TRBJ2-2,NA,TRBV5-1,TGCGCCAGCAGCTTGGCCGGGGGAGGCACCGGGGAGCTGTTTTTT,CASSLAGGGTGELFF
NA,TRBJ2-7,NA,TRBV3-1,TGTGCCAGCAGCCAAGACGGCGGGCCGCCCTACGAGCAGTACTTC,CASSQDGGPPYEQYF
TRBD1,TRBJ2-3,NA,TRBV7-2,TGTGCCAGCAGCACCAGACAGGGCCCAGATACGCAGTATTTT,CASSTRQGPDTQYF
NA,TRBJ1-1,many,TRBV12-3/TRBV12-4,TGTGCCAGCTCCCGTAACAGTAACACTGAAGCTTTCTTT,CASSRNSNTEAFF
NA,TRBJ2-1,few,TRBV7-9,TGTGCCAGCAGCCTACTTGATTGGGGAAATGAGCAGTTCTTC,CASSLLDWGNEQFF
NA,TRBJ1-1,NA,TRBV5-1,TGCGCCAGCAGCTTAAGTTCCCAACCGAACACTGAAGCTTTCTTT,CASSLSSQPNTEAFF
NA,TRBJ2-7,few,TRBV7-9,TGTGCCAGCAGCTTTGTCCCCTACGAGCAGTACTTC,CASSFVPYEQYF
NA,TRBJ2-7,few,TRBV5-1,TGCGCCAGCAGCATCGGGACGCTCGAGCAGTACTTC,CASSIGTLEQYF
NA,TRBJ1-5,NA,TRBV15,TGTGCCACCAGCACCCTGGACAGCCAGCCCCAGCATTTT,CATSTLDSQPQHF
NA,TRBJ1-6,many,TRBV10-3,TGTGCCATCAGTGACGGGGCAGGGGATAATTCACCCCTCCACTTT,CAISDGAGDNSPLHF
NA,TRBJ2-7,NA,TRBV6-5,TGTGCCAGCAGTTTAGTACTCCCCCCCTACGAGCAGTACTTC,CASSLVLPPYEQYF
NA,TRBJ2-3,NA,TRBV4-3,TGCGCCAGCAGCCAAGGTTACGGCACAGATACGCAGTATTTT,CASSQGYGTDTQYF
NA,TRBJ2-1,NA,TRBV7-2,TGTGCCAGCAGCTTCTGGCAGGGCGGAGACAATGAGCAGTTCTTC,CASSFWQGGDNEQFF
NA,TRBJ2-1,NA,TRBV25-1,TGTGCCAGCAGGATCTCCTCAAGTGAGCAGTTCTTC,CASRISSSEQFF
TRBD2,TRBJ2-5,NA,TRBV3-1,TGTGCCAGCAGCCACCTAGGGACTAGCGGGGGAGAGACCCAGTACTTC,CASSHLGTSGGETQYF
TRBD2,TRBJ2-1,NA,TRBV27,TGTGCCAGCAGGGCGACTAGCGGGGGGTTATACAATGAGCAGTTCTTC,CASRATSGGLYNEQFF
NA,TRBJ1-1,many,TRBV28,TGTGCCAGCCGTAGGGAGGGGGGTGAAGCTTTCTTT,CASRREGGEAFF
TRBD1,TRBJ2-1,many,TRBV10-3,TGTGCCGCCACCGGGACAGGGGCCCACAATGAGCAGTTCTTC,CAATGTGAHNEQFF
NA,TRBJ2-1,NA,TRBV27,TGTGCCAGCAGGCCGGGGGGCCTCTTTTACAATGAGCAGTTCTTC,CASRPGGLFYNEQFF
NA,TRBJ2-2,few,TRBV4-3,TGCGCCAGCAGCCAAGTAACCGGGGAGCTGTTTTTT,CASSQVTGELFF
NA,TRBJ2-3,NA,TRBV27,TGTGCCAGCAGTTTGACAGTTAGCACAGATACGCAGTATTTT,CASSLTVSTDTQYF
NA,TRBJ2-3,NA,TRBV10-3,TGTGCCATCAGTAGGGCAGATACGCAGTATTTT,CAISRADTQYF
NA,TRBJ2-3,few,TRBV28,TGTGCCAGCAGAAAGGGGGGAACAGATACGCAGTATTTT,CASRKGGTDTQYF
NA,TRBJ2-1,many,TRBV27,TGTGCCAGCAGTACCCAGGGTGCCGCTGAGCAGTTCTTC,CASSTQGAAEQFF
NA,TRBJ1-5,NA,TRBV3-1,TGTGCCAGCAGCAAAGACGTCCCGTCCCAAGGTCAGCCCCAGCATTTT,CASSKDVPSQGQPQHF
NA,TRBJ1-5,few,TRBV20-1,TGCAGTGCTAGAGATCAAAGGGGCTTAGGGAATCAGCCCCAGCATTTT,CSARDQRGLGNQPQHF
TRBD1,TRBJ1-6,NA,TRBV25-1,TGTGCCAGCAGTCACAACCGGGACAGGTATAATTCACCCCTCCACTTT,CASSHNRDRYNSPLHF
TRBD1,TRBJ1-2,many,TRBV5-6,TGTGCCAGCAGCTTGTCCGGGACAGGGAGGAGGAGCTATGGCTACACCTTC,CASSLSGTGRRSYGYTF
NA,TRBJ2-5,NA,TRBV10-3,TGTGCCATCAGTGAGGGGGCTGAGACCCAGTACTTC,CAISEGAETQYF
NA,TRBJ2-3,NA,TRBV15,TGTGCCACCAGCAGAGATAGTGGAGGGGGGAGTACGCAGTATTTT,CATSRDSGGGSTQYF
TRBD1,TRBJ2-7,NA,TRBV29-1,TGCAGCGTTGAGGTGACAGGGGGCTCCGAGCAGTACTTC,CSVEVTGGSEQYF
TRBD2,TRBJ2-1,few,TRBV29-1,TGCAGCGCGCCGGGACTAGCGGGAGGACGCAATGAGCAGTTCTTC,CSAPGLAGGRNEQFF
NA,TRBJ2-3,many,TRBV4-1,TGCGCCAGCAGCCAAGGACAGTTCACAGATACGCAGTATTTT,CASSQGQFTDTQYF
NA,TRBJ2-1,NA,TRBV7-2,TGTGCCAGCAGCTTAGGGGGGTCTAGTGTCAACAATGAGCAGTTCTTC,CASSLGGSSVNNEQFF
TRBD2,TRBJ2-2,NA,TRBV12-3/TRBV12-4,TGTGCCAGCACTCGCAGGGCGGGAGGGCCCCACGGGGAGCTGTTTTTT,CASTRRAGGPHGELFF
TRBD2,TRBJ2-2,NA,TRBV20-1,TGCAGTGCTAGATATCTAGCGGGTATTTCCGGGGAGCTGTTTTTT,CSARYLAGISGELFF
TRBD2,TRBJ2-3,NA,TRBV29-1,TGCAGCGTTGGGGCTAGCGGGGTCACAGATACGCAGTATTTT,CSVGASGVTDTQYF
NA,TRBJ2-1,few,TRBV12-3/TRBV12-4,TGTGCCAGCAGGCCCCCAGGGAGAGAGGGCAATGAGCAGTTCTTC,CASRPPGREGNEQFF
NA,TRBJ2-1,many,TRBV11-2,TGTGCCAGCAGCTTATTGGCCCGACAGCGTGCAAGCTCCTACAATGAGCAGTTCTTC,CASSLLARQRASSYNEQFF
TRBD2,TRBJ2-7,NA,TRBV13,TGTGCCAGCAGCTCCGACCCGACTAGCTTTGGCGAGCAGTACTTC,CASSSDPTSFGEQYF